Listed below are T cell receptor beta chains from one sample, sequenced in a study of blood T cell repertoires in COVID-19. Sequenced by immunoSEQ multiplex PCR; TCRdb stores in-frame clones only, minus some. The sample includes under 130,000 clones, roughly 90% seen only once; the top ten take 6.2%. Input material: peripheral blood. The receptors shown here come from a human donor in a cohort sampled during active COVID-19. Each CDR3 is given with its conserved first and last residue.

j_gene | v_gene | CDR3aa
TRBJ2-1 | TRBV5-5 | CASSLGNYNEQFF
TRBJ1-4 | TRBV5-5 | CASRIQGEEKLFF
TRBJ2-5 | TRBV5-8 | CASSLRGLQETQYF
TRBJ2-2 | TRBV6-5 | CASSEDRGTGELFF
TRBJ2-7 | TRBV5-4 | CASSWKTSGSYEQYF
TRBJ2-1 | TRBV14 | CASSQGDRGTDNEQFF
TRBJ2-7 | TRBV5-1 | CASSLAGLQEEQYF
TRBJ2-2 | TRBV2 | CASSSGGAFSGELFF
TRBJ1-2 | TRBV18 | CASSAQQGPSVYGYTF
TRBJ2-3 | TRBV27 | CASSPTSSSSTDTQYF
TRBJ2-1 | TRBV9 | CASSLWSDEQFF
TRBJ2-1 | TRBV27 | CASRLAGGNEQFF
TRBJ1-1 | TRBV28 | CASSFDRYTEAFF
TRBJ2-2 | TRBV11-2 | CASSPHGPQVPGELFF
TRBJ2-7 | TRBV6-6 | CATFSSGTYEQYF
TRBJ2-2 | TRBV6-5 | CASRPIGTSYGELFF
TRBJ2-7 | TRBV29-1 | CSVGRGGDYEQYF
TRBJ2-7 | TRBV7-8 | CASSQGVRAHGDEQYF
TRBJ2-7 | TRBV19 | CASSIGQGLSYEQYF
TRBJ2-3 | TRBV7-2 | CASSPGGATDTQYF
TRBJ2-3 | TRBV6-5 | CASSYLMSSDTQYF
TRBJ2-7 | TRBV7-2 | CASSPQPGGFGHEQYF
TRBJ1-1 | TRBV28 | CASTSGGGDLLNTEAFF
TRBJ1-2 | TRBV5-4 | CASSLEQPTYYGYTF
TRBJ1-2 | TRBV6-5 | CASSRERSTVGGYTF
TRBJ2-3 | TRBV7-9 | CASSLGRTSTDTQYF
TRBJ2-7 | TRBV2 | CASSRWDRAYEQYF
TRBJ2-2 | TRBV7-9 | CASSPAREGSHTGELFF
TRBJ2-1 | TRBV2 | CASRSSGRVSYNEQFF
TRBJ2-7 | TRBV28 | CAIGQGPYEQYF
TRBJ2-3 | TRBV5-1 | CASSPRLTDSTDTQYF
TRBJ2-7 | TRBV5-4 | CASSLGQGLHEQYF
TRBJ2-7 | TRBV18 | CASSLAGGPYEQYF
TRBJ2-7 | TRBV27 | CASRLMTGAYEQYF
TRBJ1-1 | TRBV10-2 | CASSAPGQMNTEAFF
TRBJ1-4 | TRBV10-1 | CASNTVTGEEEKLFF
TRBJ2-7 | TRBV28 | CASSLYSGRSIEQYF
TRBJ2-1 | TRBV29-1 | CSVGTGDNEQFF
TRBJ2-3 | TRBV19 | CASSIGGDTQYF
TRBJ2-7 | TRBV9 | CATSAGGADEQYF
TRBJ1-2 | TRBV11-2 | CASSLVAGRYGYTF
TRBJ1-1 | TRBV7-9 | CASSPIPQGYTEAFF
TRBJ2-1 | TRBV7-3 | CASSPISGDSYNEQFF
TRBJ1-5 | TRBV4-1 | CASSQGQGAVPQHF
TRBJ2-5 | TRBV19 | CATRQGATETQYF
TRBJ2-3 | TRBV2 | CASREVEQTDTQYF
TRBJ1-2 | TRBV7-2 | CASSLGPIAGGYTF
TRBJ2-3 | TRBV11-3 | CASSFGLATTDTQYF